This record looks at one T cell receptor beta chain sequence and its context. Its antigen is unidentified. The sample belongs to a study of cytomegalovirus exposure and HLA in healthy donors. Broader study findings: TRBV6-2, TRBV6-3 and other indistinguishable V segments were excluded.

From germline, CDR1 is MDHEN and CDR2 SYDVKM. The CDR3 length is 16 residues. The junction had 8 bases not matched to a gene; V was cut back by 2 bases and J by 10 bases. PCR employed 60 Vbeta and 13 Jbeta primers. Assay used: immunoSEQ multiplex PCR; TCRdb lists only in-frame clones, some missing. The table lists some 140,000 clones, 55% to 80% of them singletons. The receptor was isolated from a woman in her thirties or forties in good health and CMV-seronegative. The chain joins TRBV28 to TRBJ2-1, with 13 bases matching TRBD2. The sample was PBMCs. The DNA for the CDR3 is TGTGCCAGCAGTTTAACCCTACTAGCGGGGGGGAGGGAGCAGTTCTTC. Residues: CASSLTLLAGGREQFF.